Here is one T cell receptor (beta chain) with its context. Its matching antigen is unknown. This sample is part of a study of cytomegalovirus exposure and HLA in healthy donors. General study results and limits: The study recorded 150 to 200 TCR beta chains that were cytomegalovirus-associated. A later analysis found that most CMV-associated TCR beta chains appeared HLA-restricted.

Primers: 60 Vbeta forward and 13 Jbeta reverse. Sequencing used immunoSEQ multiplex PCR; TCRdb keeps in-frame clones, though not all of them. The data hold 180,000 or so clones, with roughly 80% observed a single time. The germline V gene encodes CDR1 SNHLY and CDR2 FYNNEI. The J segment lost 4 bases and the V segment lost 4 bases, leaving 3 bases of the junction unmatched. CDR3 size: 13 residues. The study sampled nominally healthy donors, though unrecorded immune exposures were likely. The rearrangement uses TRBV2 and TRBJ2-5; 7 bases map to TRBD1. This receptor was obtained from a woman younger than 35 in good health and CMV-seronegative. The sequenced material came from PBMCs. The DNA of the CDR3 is TGTGCCAGCAGTGGACAGGGCGGAGAGACCCAGTACTTC. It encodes CASSGQGGETQYF.